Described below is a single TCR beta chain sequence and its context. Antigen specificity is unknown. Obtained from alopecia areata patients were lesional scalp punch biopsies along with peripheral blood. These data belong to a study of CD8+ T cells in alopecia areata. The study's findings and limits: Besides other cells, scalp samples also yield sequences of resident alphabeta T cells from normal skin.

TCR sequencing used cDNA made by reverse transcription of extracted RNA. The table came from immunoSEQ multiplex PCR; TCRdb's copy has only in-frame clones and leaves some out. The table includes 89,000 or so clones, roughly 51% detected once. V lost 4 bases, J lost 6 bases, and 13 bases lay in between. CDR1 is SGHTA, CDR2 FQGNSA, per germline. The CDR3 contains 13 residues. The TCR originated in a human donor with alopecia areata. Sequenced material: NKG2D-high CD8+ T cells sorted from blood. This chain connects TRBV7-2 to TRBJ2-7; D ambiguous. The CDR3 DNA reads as TGTGCCAGCAGCTACCACAGTGGAAGCGAGCAGTACTTC. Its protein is CASSYHSGSEQYF.